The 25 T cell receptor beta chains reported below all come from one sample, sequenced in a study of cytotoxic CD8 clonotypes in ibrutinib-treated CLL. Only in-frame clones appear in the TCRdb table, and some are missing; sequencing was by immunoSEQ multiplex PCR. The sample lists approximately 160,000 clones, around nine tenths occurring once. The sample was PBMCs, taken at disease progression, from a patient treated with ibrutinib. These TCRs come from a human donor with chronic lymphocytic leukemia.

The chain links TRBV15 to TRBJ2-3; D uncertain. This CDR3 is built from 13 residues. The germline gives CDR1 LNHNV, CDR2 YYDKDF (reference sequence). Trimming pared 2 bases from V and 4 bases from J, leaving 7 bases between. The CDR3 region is CATSRRKSDTQYF. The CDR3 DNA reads TGTGCCACCAGCAGACGCAAGTCAGATACGCAGTATTTT.

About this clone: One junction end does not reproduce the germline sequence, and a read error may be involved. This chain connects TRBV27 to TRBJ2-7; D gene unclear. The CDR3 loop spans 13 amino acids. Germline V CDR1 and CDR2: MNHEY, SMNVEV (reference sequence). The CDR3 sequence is CASSSGHTYERYF. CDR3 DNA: TGTGCCAGCAGTTCCGGGCACACCTACGAGCGGTACTTC.

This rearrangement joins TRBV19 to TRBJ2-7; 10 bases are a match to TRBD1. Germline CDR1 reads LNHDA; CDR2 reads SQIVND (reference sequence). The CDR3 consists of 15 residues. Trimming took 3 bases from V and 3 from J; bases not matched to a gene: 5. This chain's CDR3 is CASSIGTGEHYEQYF. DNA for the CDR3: TGTGCCAGTAGTATCGGGACAGGGGAGCACTACGAGCAGTACTTC.

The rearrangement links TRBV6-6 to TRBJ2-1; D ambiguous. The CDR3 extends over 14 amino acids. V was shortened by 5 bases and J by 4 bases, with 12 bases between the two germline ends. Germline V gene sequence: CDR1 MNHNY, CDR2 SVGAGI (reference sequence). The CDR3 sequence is CASSRSEGYNEQFF. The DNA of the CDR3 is TGTGCCAGCAGTAGGTCAGAAGGTTACAATGAGCAGTTCTTC.

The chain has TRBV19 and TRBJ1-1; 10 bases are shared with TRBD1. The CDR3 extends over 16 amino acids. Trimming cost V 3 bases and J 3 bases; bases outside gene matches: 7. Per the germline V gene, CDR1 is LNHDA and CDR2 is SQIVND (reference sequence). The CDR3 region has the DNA TGTGCCAGTAGTATTCGACGGGACAGGGGATACACTGAAGCTTTCTTT. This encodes CASSIRRDRGYTEAFF.

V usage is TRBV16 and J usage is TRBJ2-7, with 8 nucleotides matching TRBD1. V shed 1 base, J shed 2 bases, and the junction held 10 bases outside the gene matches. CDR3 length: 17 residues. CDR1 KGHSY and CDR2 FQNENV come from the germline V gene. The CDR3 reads CASSQWYGTGLTYEQYF. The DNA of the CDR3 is TGTGCCAGCAGCCAATGGTACGGGACAGGTCTTACCTACGAGCAGTACTTC.

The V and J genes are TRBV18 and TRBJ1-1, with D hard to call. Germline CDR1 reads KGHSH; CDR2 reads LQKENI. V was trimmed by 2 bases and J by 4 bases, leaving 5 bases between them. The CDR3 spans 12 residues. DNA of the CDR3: TGTGCCAGCTCACCATGGCCCACTGAAGCTTTCTTT. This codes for CASSPWPTEAFF.

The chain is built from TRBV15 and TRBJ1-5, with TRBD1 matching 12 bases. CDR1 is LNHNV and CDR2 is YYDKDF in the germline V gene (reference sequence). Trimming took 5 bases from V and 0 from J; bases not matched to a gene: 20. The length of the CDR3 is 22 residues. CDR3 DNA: TGTGCCACCAGCGGGGGTCCTAGGGACAGGGGGCTGAAGAGTAATAGCAATCAGCCCCAGCATTTT. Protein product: CATSGGPRDRGLKSNSNQPQHF.

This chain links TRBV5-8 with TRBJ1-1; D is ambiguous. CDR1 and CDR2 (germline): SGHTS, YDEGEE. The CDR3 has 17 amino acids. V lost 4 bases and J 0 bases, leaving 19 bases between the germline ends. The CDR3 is CASSRHRARKLNTEAFF. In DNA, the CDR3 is TGTGCCAGCAGCAGACACCGGGCCCGAAAACTGAACACTGAAGCTTTCTTT.

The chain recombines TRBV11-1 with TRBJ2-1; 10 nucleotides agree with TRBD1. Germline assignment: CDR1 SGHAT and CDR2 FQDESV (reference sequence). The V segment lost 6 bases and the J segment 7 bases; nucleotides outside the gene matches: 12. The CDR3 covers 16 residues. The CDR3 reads CASRLPGTGVNNEQFF. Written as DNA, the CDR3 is TGTGCCAGCAGACTACCCGGGACAGGGGTAAATAATGAGCAGTTCTTC.

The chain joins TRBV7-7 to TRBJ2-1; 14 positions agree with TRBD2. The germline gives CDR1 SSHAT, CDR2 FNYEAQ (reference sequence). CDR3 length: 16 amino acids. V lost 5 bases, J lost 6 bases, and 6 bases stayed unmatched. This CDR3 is CASSQGLAGAGNEQFF. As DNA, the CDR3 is TGTGCCAGCAGCCAGGGACTAGCGGGAGCTGGCAATGAGCAGTTCTTC.

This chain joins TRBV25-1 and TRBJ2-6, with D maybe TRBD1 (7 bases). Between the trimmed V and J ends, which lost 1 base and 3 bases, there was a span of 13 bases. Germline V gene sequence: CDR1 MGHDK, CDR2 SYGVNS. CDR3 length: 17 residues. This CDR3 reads CASSEFDREVGANVLTF. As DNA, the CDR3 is TGTGCCAGCAGTGAATTCGACAGGGAGGTTGGGGCCAACGTCCTGACTTTC.

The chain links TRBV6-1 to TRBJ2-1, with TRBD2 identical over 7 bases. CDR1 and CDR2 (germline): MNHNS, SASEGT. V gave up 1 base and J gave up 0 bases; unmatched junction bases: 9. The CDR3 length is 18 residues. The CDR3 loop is CASSEVGLAVSSYNEQFF. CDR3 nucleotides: TGTGCCAGCAGTGAAGTGGGGCTAGCGGTTAGCTCCTACAATGAGCAGTTCTTC.

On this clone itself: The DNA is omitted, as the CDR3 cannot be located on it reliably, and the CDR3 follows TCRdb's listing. The CDR3 spells CASTSEDSGNTIYF. The J gene is TRBJ1-3, the V gene TRBV19. CDR1 is LNHDA, CDR2 SQIVND, per germline (reference sequence). The CDR3 is 14 amino acids long, termini counted.

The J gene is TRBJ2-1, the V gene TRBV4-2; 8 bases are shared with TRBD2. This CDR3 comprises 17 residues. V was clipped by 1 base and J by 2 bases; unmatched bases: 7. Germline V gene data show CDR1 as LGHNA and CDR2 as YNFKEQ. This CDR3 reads CASSQAGGGTAYNEQFF. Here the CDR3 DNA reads TGTGCCAGCAGCCAAGCCGGCGGGGGGACGGCCTACAATGAGCAGTTCTTC.

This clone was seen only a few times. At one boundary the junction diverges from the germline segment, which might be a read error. DNA of the CDR3: TGCGCCAGCAGACAAGACAGGTCATCCTACGAGCAGTACTTC. This codes for CASRQDRSSYEQYF. V and J are TRBV4-1 and TRBJ2-7, with D possibly TRBD1 on 6 matching bases. Looked up from germline, CDR1 is MGHRA and CDR2 is YSYEKL. The CDR3 covers 14 residues.

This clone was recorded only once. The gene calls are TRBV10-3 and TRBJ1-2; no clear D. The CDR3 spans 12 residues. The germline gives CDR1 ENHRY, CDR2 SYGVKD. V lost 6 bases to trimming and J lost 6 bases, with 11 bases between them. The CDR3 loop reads CAIRASGNGYTF. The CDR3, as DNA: TGTGCCATCAGAGCGAGCGGTAATGGCTACACCTTC.

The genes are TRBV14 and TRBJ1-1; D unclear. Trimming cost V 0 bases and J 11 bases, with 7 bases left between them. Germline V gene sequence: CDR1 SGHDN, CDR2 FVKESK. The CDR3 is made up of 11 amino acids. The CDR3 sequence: CASSQEGRAFF. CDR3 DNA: TGTGCCAGCAGCCAAGAAGGTCGGGCTTTCTTT.

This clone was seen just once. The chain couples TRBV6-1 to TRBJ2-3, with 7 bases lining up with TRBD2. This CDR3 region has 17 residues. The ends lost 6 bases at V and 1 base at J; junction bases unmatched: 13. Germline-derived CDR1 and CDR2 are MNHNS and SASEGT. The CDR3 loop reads CASRERGGAGGTDTQYF. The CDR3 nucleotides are TGTGCCAGCAGGGAACGGGGAGGGGCAGGAGGCACAGATACGCAGTATTTT.

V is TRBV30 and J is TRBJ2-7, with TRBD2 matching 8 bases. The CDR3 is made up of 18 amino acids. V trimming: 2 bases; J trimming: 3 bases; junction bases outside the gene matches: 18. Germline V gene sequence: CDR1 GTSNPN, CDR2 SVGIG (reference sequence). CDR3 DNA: TGTGCCTGGAGTCCCTTCGGGGGGGATTTTAGTCGTGTCTACGAGCAGTACTTC. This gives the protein CAWSPFGGDFSRVYEQYF.

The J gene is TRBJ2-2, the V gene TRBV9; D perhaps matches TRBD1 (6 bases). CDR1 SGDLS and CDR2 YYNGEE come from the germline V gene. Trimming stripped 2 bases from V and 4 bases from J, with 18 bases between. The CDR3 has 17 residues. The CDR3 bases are TGTGCCAGCAGCGTGGCCGGGACAAACCTTGTCACCGGGGAGCTGTTTTTT. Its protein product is CASSVAGTNLVTGELFF.

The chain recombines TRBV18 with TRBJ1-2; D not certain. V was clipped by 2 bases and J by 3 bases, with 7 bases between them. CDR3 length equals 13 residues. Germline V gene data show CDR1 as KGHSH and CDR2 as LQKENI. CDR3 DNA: TGTGCCAGCTCACCATTTCCCGACTATGGCTACACCTTC. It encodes CASSPFPDYGYTF.

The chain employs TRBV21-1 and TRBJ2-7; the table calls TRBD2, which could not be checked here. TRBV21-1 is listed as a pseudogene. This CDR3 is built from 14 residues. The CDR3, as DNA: TGTGCCAGCAGCAACTCCCGGGTCTCCTACGAGCAGTACTTC. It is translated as CASSNSRVSYEQYF.

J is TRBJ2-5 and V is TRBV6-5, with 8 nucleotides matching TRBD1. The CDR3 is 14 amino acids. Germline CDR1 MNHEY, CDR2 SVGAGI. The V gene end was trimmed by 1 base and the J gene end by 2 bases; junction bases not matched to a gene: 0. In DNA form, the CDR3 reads TGTGCCAGCAGTTACTACAGGGGGCAAGAGACCCAGTACTTC. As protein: CASSYYRGQETQYF.

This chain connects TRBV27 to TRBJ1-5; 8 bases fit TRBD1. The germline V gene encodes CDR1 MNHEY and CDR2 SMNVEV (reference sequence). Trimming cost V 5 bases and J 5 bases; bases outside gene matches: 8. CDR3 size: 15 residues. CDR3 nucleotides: TGTGCCAGCAGTAATAGACAGGGGCCCGATCAGCCCCAGCATTTT. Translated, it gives CASSNRQGPDQPQHF.